The 12 T cell receptor beta chains below were found in one sample sequenced in a study of read filtering for tumor transcriptome and immune sequencing. From approximately 430 ng of RNA, a library with molecular barcoded alpha/delta and beta/gamma adaptors was made. Using its own MiXCR run on the reads, TCRdb lists one record per CDR3 protein. The data show about 40,000 distinct CDR3 sequences, with around 11% seen just once and about 35% held by the top ten. Sequences were obtained from a population of CD138-negative cells sorted from bone marrow. All receptors come from a donor at least 40 years old with multiple myeloma.

This clonotype was observed at least ten times. The rearrangement joins TRBV20-1 to TRBJ1-6; D gene ambiguous. The V end lost 3 bases, the J end lost 4 bases, and 10 bases lay between the germline ends. CDR1 is DFQATT and CDR2 is SNEGSKA in the germline V gene (reference sequence). This CDR3 region has 14 residues. Here the CDR3 reads CSASPLSYNSPLHF. CDR3 sequence (DNA): TGCAGTGCTAGTCCCCTGTCGTATAATTCACCCCTCCACTTT.

Ten or more counts support this clonotype. This rearrangement joins TRBV28 to TRBJ2-1; weak D call: TRBD1 (5 bases). V shed 3 bases and J shed 9 bases, with 12 bases lying between them. The CDR3 runs to 13 residues. Germline CDR1 MDHEN, CDR2 SYDVKM. CDR3 region: CASSFVGQGEQFF. The CDR3 DNA reads TGTGCCAGCAGTTTCGTGGGGCAGGGTGAGCAGTTCTTC. Full variable domain (missing parts from reference TRBV28 and TRBJ2-1): DVKVTQSSRYLVKRTGEKVFLECVQDMDHENMFWYRQDPGLGLRLIYFSYDVKMKEKGDIPEGYSVSREKKERFSLILESASTNQTSMYLCASSFVGQGEQFFGPGTRLTVL.

There are many counts of this clonotype. This rearrangement joins TRBV24-1 to TRBJ1-2, with D hard to call. V was trimmed by 0 bases and J by 3 bases, leaving 10 bases between them. Germline CDR1 reads KGHDR; CDR2 reads SFDVKD. The CDR3 length is 15 residues. CDR3 bases: TGTGCCACCAGTGATTTGCTAGCCGAAGACTATGGCTACACCTTC. As protein: CATSDLLAEDYGYTF.

In this sample, this clonotype turned up many times. This chain joins TRBV7-2 and TRBJ2-1, with D tentatively TRBD1 or TRBD2 (5 bases each). The CDR3 loop spans 13 amino acids. V was cut by 4 bases and J by 7 bases, with 11 bases left in between. From germline, CDR1 is SGHTA and CDR2 FQGNSA. CDR3 coding DNA: TGTGCCAGCAGCTCAAGATGGGGGAATGAGCAGTTCTTC. Its protein is CASSSRWGNEQFF.

This clonotype came up many times. The genes are TRBV7-9 and TRBJ2-1; a possible D gene is TRBD1 (5 bases). The length of the CDR3 is 15 residues. V dropped 2 bases and J dropped 6 bases, with 14 bases sitting between them. Germline V gene lookup returns CDR1 SEHNR and CDR2 FQNEAQ (reference sequence). CDR3 sequence reads: CASSLTVGRTNEQFF. The CDR3 region has the DNA TGTGCCAGCAGCTTAACCGTGGGGCGGACCAATGAGCAGTTCTTC.

This clonotype was counted ten times or more. The CDR3 bases are TGCAGTGCTAGTATACACCGGGGACCTTTGGAGACCCAGTACTTC. Amino acid sequence: CSASIHRGPLETQYF. The chain links TRBV20-1 to TRBJ2-5; TRBD1 or TRBD2 may be the D gene (5 bases each). The CDR3 runs to 15 residues. Looked up from germline, CDR1 is DFQATT and CDR2 is SNEGSKA (reference sequence). The V gene lost 3 bases and the J gene lost 5 bases, with 19 bases spanning the gap.

Ten or more counts support this clonotype. The chain employs TRBV6-2 or TRBV6-3 and TRBJ2-1, with D possibly matching TRBD2 (6 bases). The length of the CDR3 is 15 residues. CDR1 and CDR2 (germline): MNHEY, SVGEGT. Trimming pared 6 bases from V and 1 base from J, leaving 13 bases between. The CDR3 DNA is TGTGCCAGCAGCCCCGGCGGGGCTTCCTACAATGAGCAGTTCTTC. It specifies CASSPGGASYNEQFF.

This clonotype was seen a handful of times. J is TRBJ1-3 and V is TRBV29-1; D not resolved. This CDR3 has 13 amino acids. V was shortened by 0 bases and J by 6 bases, with 9 bases between the two germline ends. Germline V gives CDR1 SQVTM, CDR2 ANQGSEA. The CDR3: CSVEDGRSNTIYF. The CDR3 DNA reads as TGCAGCGTTGAAGATGGCAGATCAAACACCATATATTTT. The complete variable domain, with remaining parts taken from reference TRBV29-1 and TRBJ1-3, reads SAVISQKPSRDICQRGTSLTIQCQVDSQVTMMFWYRQQPGQSLTLIATANQGSEATYESGFVIDKFPISRPNLTFSTLTVSNMSPEDSSIYLCSVEDGRSNTIYFGEGSWLTVV.

This clonotype was observed many times. The chain has TRBV20-1 and TRBJ1-4; TRBD1 is a possible D gene (5 bases). Germline V CDR1 and CDR2: DFQATT, SNEGSKA (reference sequence). V lost 3 bases to trimming and J lost 4 bases, with 9 bases between them. This CDR3 is 13 amino acids long. The CDR3 spells CSASPGFNEKLFF. Here the CDR3 DNA reads TGCAGTGCTAGTCCAGGGTTTAATGAAAAACTGTTTTTT.

This clonotype was seen ten or more times. The V call is TRBV14, the J call TRBJ2-5, with a tentative D call TRBD1 (6 bases). Germline V gives CDR1 SGHDN, CDR2 FVKESK. The CDR3 is 12 amino acids. Trimming shortened V by 6 bases and J by 7 bases, and 12 bases separated the two germline ends. The CDR3 loop reads CASSLQGVTQYF. The CDR3 DNA sequence: TGTGCCAGCAGTCTACAGGGCGTGACCCAGTACTTC.

This chain joins TRBV23-1 and TRBJ2-1; possible D gene TRBD2, 6 bases. TRBV23-1 is annotated as an ORF whose role is uncertain. The CDR3 sequence is 16 residues long. V was shortened by 2 bases and J by 7 bases, with 18 bases between the two germline ends. The CDR3 bases are TGCGCCAGCAGTCAACGGACGGGGGAATCCAGTAATGAGCAGTTCTTC. The encoded protein is CASSQRTGESSNEQFF.

This clonotype was picked up many times. The chain has TRBV27 and TRBJ1-2; TRBD1 is a possible D gene (5 bases). The CDR3 contains 14 residues. The germline V gene encodes CDR1 MNHEY and CDR2 SMNVEV (reference sequence). Trimming took 2 bases from V and 4 from J, leaving 11 bases between them. CDR3 protein: CASSLVRGSYGYTF. As DNA, the CDR3 is TGTGCCAGCAGTTTAGTGAGGGGATCCTATGGCTACACCTTC.